This T cell receptor beta chain was profiled in a study of identical twins. TCRdb re-derived calls from the 5' RACE reads in MiXCR, one entry per CDR3 protein. The sample carries 400,000 to 650,000 distinct CDR3 sequences, roughly 21% recorded once. The germline V gene has CDR1 DFQATT and CDR2 SNEGSKA (reference sequence). The V and J ends lost 3 bases and 0 bases respectively, with 9 bases between them. The CDR3 has 14 amino acids. The same sample was also used in a study of T cells expressing NK-cell markers.

Sequenced material: CD4+ T cells sorted from blood. The receptor was isolated from a woman aged 18-29 years in good health. V is TRBV20-1 and J is TRBJ1-3, with D unclear. CDR3 bases: TGCAGTGCTAGTCACCAGGACTCTGGAAACACCATATATTTT. This encodes CSASHQDSGNTIYF.